The 9 T cell receptor beta chains below were found in one sample sequenced in a study of blood T cells in healthy people across ages. Alongside a J-beta primer mix, a sample-barcoded 5' primer served in a second PCR lasting roughly 7 to 12 cycles. TCRdb redid the calling of the 5' RACE reads with MiXCR, one entry per CDR3 protein. The sample consists of some 1.8 million distinct CDR3 sequences, about two fifths of them appearing once. The sample taken for sequencing was blood. Every receptor here comes from a human donor in good health.

The gene calls are TRBV4-3 and TRBJ2-7; D is unresolved. Germline V gene sequence: CDR1 LGHNA, CDR2 YSLEER. V lost 4 bases, J lost 6 bases, and 13 bases lay in between. This CDR3 has 13 residues. CDR3 sequence (DNA): TGCGCCAGCAGCCCCTTATTCTCGGGCGAGCAGTACTTC. The encoded protein is CASSPLFSGEQYF.

The chain uses TRBV27 and TRBJ1-5, with a possible D match to TRBD1 (5 bases). V was cut by 2 bases and J by 7 bases, with 15 bases left in between. CDR1 MNHEY and CDR2 SMNVEV come from the germline V gene (reference sequence). The CDR3 has 15 amino acids. The CDR3 here is CASSLGPGSGQPQHF. The CDR3 nucleotides are TGTGCCAGCAGTTTAGGGCCGGGGTCAGGGCAGCCCCAGCATTTT.

The J gene is TRBJ1-2, the V gene TRBV5-1, with TRBD1 as a possible D gene (6 bases). The germline V gene encodes CDR1 SGHRS and CDR2 YFSETQ. Trimming stripped 1 base from V and 13 bases from J, with 23 bases between. The CDR3 covers 15 residues. The CDR3 DNA sequence: TGCGCCAGCAGCTTGATACCGGGACAAGGGGAGTCGGGCACCTTC. This translates into CASSLIPGQGESGTF. The full variable domain, its missing parts supplied by reference TRBV5-1 and TRBJ1-2, is KAGVTQTPRYLIKTRGQQVTLSCSPISGHRSVSWYQQTPGQGLQFLFEYFSETQRNKGNFPGRFSGRQFSNSRSEMNVSTLELGDSALYLCASSLIPGQGESGTFGSGTRLTVV.

This chain joins TRBV20-1 and TRBJ1-5; possible D gene TRBD1, 5 bases. The CDR3 is 14 amino acids. Trimming pared 4 bases from V and 7 bases from J, leaving 17 bases between. From germline, CDR1 is DFQATT and CDR2 SNEGSKA (reference sequence). CDR3 protein: CSANGGSLNQPQHF. CDR3 coding DNA: TGCAGTGCTAACGGGGGTTCTCTTAACCAGCCCCAGCATTTT.

The genes are TRBV5-5 and TRBJ2-2; the match to TRBD2 covers 10 bases. Trimming took 4 bases from V and 6 from J; bases not matched to a gene: 9. The germline gives CDR1 SGHKS, CDR2 YYEKEE (reference sequence). This CDR3 has 16 amino acids. In nucleotides, the CDR3 is TGTGCCAGCAGCATCTATAGCGGGGGGCTCTCCGGGGAGCTGTTTTTT. This translates into CASSIYSGGLSGELFF. The whole variable domain, remainder taken from reference TRBV5-5 and TRBJ2-2, is DAGVTQSPTHLIKTRGQQVTLRCSPISGHKSVSWYQQVLGQGPQFIFQYYEKEERGRGNFPDRFSARQFPNYSSELNVNALLLGDSALYLCASSIYSGGLSGELFFGEGSRLTVL.

This CDR3 is CASSLISGAVSPLHF. Written as DNA, the CDR3 is TGTGCCAGCAGCTTAATATCCGGGGCAGTTTCACCCCTCCACTTT. The gene calls are TRBV7-3 and TRBJ1-6, with a weak D call TRBD1 (5 bases). The CDR3 covers 15 residues. V gave up 1 base and J gave up 9 bases, with 13 bases separating them. CDR1 SGHTA and CDR2 FQGTGA come from the germline V gene.

V usage is TRBV28 and J usage is TRBJ1-5; 9 bases align to TRBD1. J gave up 4 bases and V 4 bases, and 5 bases lay outside the gene matches. The CDR3 consists of 15 residues. Per the germline V gene, CDR1 is MDHEN and CDR2 is SYDVKM. This CDR3 is CASSSPGQGNQPQHF. Here the CDR3 DNA reads TGTGCCAGCAGTTCCCCGGGACAGGGAAATCAGCCCCAGCATTTT.

The chain couples TRBV20-1 to TRBJ2-1, with 10 bases identical to TRBD2. The germline V gene has CDR1 DFQATT and CDR2 SNEGSKA (reference sequence). The CDR3 has 14 residues. The CDR3 is CSALAGGPYNEQFF. CDR3 nucleotides: TGCAGCGCCTTAGCGGGGGGCCCATACAATGAGCAGTTCTTC.

This clonotype was seen only a few times. This sequence joins TRBV7-2 and TRBJ1-2; the match to TRBD1 covers 11 bases. This CDR3 is built from 13 residues. V dropped 8 bases and J dropped 4; count of bases not matched to a gene: 3. Per the germline V gene, CDR1 is SGHTA and CDR2 is FQGNSA. CDR3: CASWTGGSYGYTF. In DNA, the CDR3 is TGTGCCAGCTGGACAGGGGGCAGCTATGGCTACACCTTC.